Listed here are 24 T cell receptor beta chains from one sample, sequenced in a study of T cell responses to AZD1222 COVID-19 vaccine. Only in-frame clones appear in the TCRdb table, and some are missing; sequencing was by immunoSEQ multiplex PCR. The table has under 150,000 clones, 85% to 90% seen once. The sequenced sample was peripheral blood, obtained 28 days after the second AZD1222 dose. Receptor source: an adult who received the AZD1222 COVID-19 vaccine.

This clone was recorded a few times. The V and J genes are TRBV6-2 or TRBV6-3 and TRBJ1-6; possible D gene TRBD1, 5 bases. Germline V gene sequence: CDR1 MNHEY, CDR2 SVGEGT. V was shortened by 5 bases and J by 8 bases, with 19 bases between the two germline ends. The CDR3 runs 16 residues. The CDR3 nucleotides are TGTGCCAGCAGTCGACCGCCGGGGCTCTTGGATTCACCCCTCCACTTT. Translation: CASSRPPGLLDSPLHF.

The chain recombines TRBV28 with TRBJ1-2; D is ambiguous. There are 12 residues in the CDR3. The V end lost 5 bases, the J end lost 4 bases, and 8 bases lay between the germline ends. In germline, CDR1 is MDHEN, CDR2 SYDVKM. Written as DNA, the CDR3 is TGTGCCAGCAGTCTAAAGGGCTATGGCTACACCTTC. Translated: CASSLKGYGYTF.

The rearrangement links TRBV15 to TRBJ1-4; D is ambiguous. Trimming took 6 bases from V and 4 from J, leaving 12 bases between them. The CDR3 covers 14 residues. Looked up from germline, CDR1 is LNHNV and CDR2 is YYDKDF (reference sequence). CDR3 region: CATRVSVNNEKLFF. As DNA, the CDR3 is TGTGCCACCAGGGTGTCGGTAAATAATGAAAAACTGTTTTTT. Full variable domain (missing parts from reference TRBV15 and TRBJ1-4): DAMVIQNPRYQVTQFGKPVTLSCSQTLNHNVMYWYQQKSSQAPKLLFHYYDKDFNNEADTPDNFQSRRPNTSFCFLDIRSPGLGDTAMYLCATRVSVNNEKLFFGSGTQLSVL.

This chain links TRBV19 with TRBJ1-5; unclear D gene. The V end was cut by 5 bases, the J end by 0 bases, with 11 bases between. CDR1 is LNHDA, CDR2 SQIVND, per germline (reference sequence). The CDR3 runs to 15 residues. CDR3 loop: CASSPGRTSNQPQHF. Here the CDR3 DNA reads TGTGCCAGTAGTCCAGGACGGACTAGCAATCAGCCCCAGCATTTT. The full variable domain, rest sourced from reference TRBV19 and TRBJ1-5, is DGGITQSPKYLFRKEGQNVTLSCEQNLNHDAMYWYRQDPGQGLRLIYYSQIVNDFQKGDIAEGYSVSREKKESFPLTVTSAQKNPTAFYLCASSPGRTSNQPQHFGDGTRLSIL.

The chain links TRBV27 to TRBJ2-2; D not resolved. Germline CDR1 MNHEY, CDR2 SMNVEV (reference sequence). This CDR3 has 14 residues. Trimming removed 5 bases from V and 0 bases from J, with 7 bases in between. CDR3 nucleotides: TGTGCCAGCAGTCTTCAAACGAACACCGGGGAGCTGTTTTTT. Amino acids: CASSLQTNTGELFF.

This rearrangement joins TRBV12-2 to TRBJ2-7; the table's TRBD1 call for D was not verified on the DNA. TRBV12-2 is shown as a pseudogene. The CDR3 loop spans 17 amino acids. CDR3 sequence reads: CASRLEVGRGKRGEQYF. In DNA form, the CDR3 reads TGTGCAAGTCGCTTAGAGGTCGGCAGGGGAAAACGAGGCGAGCAGTACTTC.

The chain has TRBV28 and TRBJ1-1; TRBD1 matches 10 bases. The CDR3 is 17 residues long. The trim removed 6 bases at V and 0 bases at J, leaving 10 bases unmatched. Germline assignment: CDR1 MDHEN and CDR2 SYDVKM. The CDR3 loop reads CASRQGQGLGMNTEAFF. CDR3 DNA sequence: TGTGCCAGCAGGCAGGGACAGGGGCTGGGAATGAACACTGAAGCTTTCTTT. Based on the CDR3 plus reference TRBV28 and TRBJ1-1, the full variable domain is DVKVTQSSRYLVKRTGEKVFLECVQDMDHENMFWYRQDPGLGLRLIYFSYDVKMKEKGDIPEGYSVSREKKERFSLILESASTNQTSMYLCASRQGQGLGMNTEAFFGQGTRLTVV.

The chain recombines TRBV29-1 with TRBJ2-2; the D is unclear. This CDR3 has 16 amino acids. Trimming removed 6 bases from V and 2 bases from J, with 19 bases in between. The germline V gene has CDR1 SQVTM and CDR2 ANQGSEA. CDR3 region: CSVPGNGRHNTGELFF. Here the CDR3 DNA reads TGCAGCGTCCCGGGCAATGGCAGACATAACACCGGGGAGCTGTTTTTT.

This sequence joins TRBV19 and TRBJ1-5, with a tentative D call TRBD1 (6 bases). The CDR3 has 16 amino acids. The V end lost 3 bases, the J end lost 7 bases, and 19 bases lay between the germline ends. From germline, CDR1 is LNHDA and CDR2 SQIVND (reference sequence). The CDR3 coding sequence is TGTGCCAGTAGTATCTCCTCCGGGGACATGGGGCAGCCCCAGCATTTT. Protein product: CASSISSGDMGQPQHF.

This chain links TRBV21-1 with TRBJ1-5; the table's TRBD1 call for D was not verified on the DNA. TRBV21-1 is noted as a pseudogene. The length of the CDR3 is 15 residues. The CDR3 loop reads CASSKVGGVRQPQHF. The CDR3, as DNA: TGTGCCAGCAGCAAAGTAGGGGGTGTCCGCCAGCCCCAGCATTTT.

This chain joins TRBV7-3 and TRBJ2-2; 9 bases map to TRBD2. Germline assignment: CDR1 SGHTA and CDR2 FQGTGA. The V and J ends lost 3 bases and 5 bases, in that order; junction bases with no gene match: 4. The CDR3 has 15 amino acids. CDR3 in DNA: TGTGCCAGCAGCTTTAGCGGGGGAGATACCGGGGAGCTGTTTTTT. Its translation: CASSFSGGDTGELFF.

The chain joins TRBV5-1 to TRBJ1-1; a weak D match, TRBD1 (5 bases). Trimming shortened V by 1 base and J by 1 base, and 8 bases separated the two germline ends. Germline V gives CDR1 SGHRS, CDR2 YFSETQ. This CDR3 contains 14 residues. The CDR3 sequence is CASSLSGANTEAFF. In nucleotides, the CDR3 is TGCGCCAGCAGCTTGTCCGGGGCGAACACTGAAGCTTTCTTT.

This sequence joins TRBV5-5 and TRBJ1-1, with D possibly being TRBD1 (6 bases). CDR3 size: 12 residues. Germline loops: CDR1 SGHKS, CDR2 YYEKEE (reference sequence). The V end lost 2 bases, the J end lost 9 bases, and 11 bases lay between the germline ends. The DNA of the CDR3 is TGTGCCAGCAGCTTAGGGGGACCAAAAGCTTTCTTT. Amino acids: CASSLGGPKAFF.

The chain combines TRBV5-5 with TRBJ1-4; TRBD1 agrees at 11 bases. From germline, CDR1 is SGHKS and CDR2 YYEKEE (reference sequence). This CDR3 region has 13 residues. Unmatched junction bases numbered 2, after V lost 5 bases and J lost 8 bases. The CDR3 here is CASRRTGGEKLFF. The CDR3 DNA sequence: TGTGCCAGCAGACGGACAGGGGGCGAAAAACTGTTTTTT.

The chain links TRBV3-1 (or the pseudogene TRBV3-2) to TRBJ2-3; D call uncertain. The CDR3 totals 11 residues. V shed 1 base and J shed 5 bases, with 1 base lying between them. Germline V gene sequence: CDR1 LGHDT, CDR2 YNNKEL (reference sequence). CDR3 sequence: CASSQGDTQYF. Written as DNA, the CDR3 is TGTGCCAGCAGCCAAGGAGATACGCAGTATTTT.

This rearrangement joins TRBV9 to TRBJ2-3; D not resolved. This CDR3 spans 13 amino acids. Germline loops: CDR1 SGDLS, CDR2 YYNGEE. Trimming pared 4 bases from V and 0 bases from J, leaving 6 bases between. The CDR3 sequence is CASSSFSTDTQYF. The CDR3, as DNA: TGTGCCAGCAGCAGTTTTAGCACAGATACGCAGTATTTT.

This chain uses TRBV7-9 with TRBJ1-4; TRBD1 agrees at 8 bases. J gave up 7 bases and V 8 bases, and 12 bases lay outside the gene matches. Germline CDR1 reads SEHNR; CDR2 reads FQNEAQ (reference sequence). This CDR3 has 15 residues. The CDR3 DNA reads as TGTGCCAGCCCTGAGGTCGGGACAGGTGGTGAAAAACTGTTTTTT. Its protein product is CASPEVGTGGEKLFF.

The V gene is TRBV5-1, the J gene TRBJ2-3; TRBD2 matches at 10 bases. With V trimmed by 0 bases and J by 1 base, 2 bases remained unmatched. CDR1 SGHRS and CDR2 YFSETQ come from the germline V gene. The CDR3 contains 16 residues. CDR3 bases: TGCGCCAGCAGCTTGGCTCTAGCGGGGGGCACAGATACGCAGTATTTT. This codes for CASSLALAGGTDTQYF.

This clone was detected only once. The chain couples TRBV28 to TRBJ1-4; D may be TRBD1 (5 bases). V lost 4 bases, J lost 7 bases, and 22 bases lay in between. This CDR3 is built from 17 residues. Germline V lookup: CDR1 MDHEN, CDR2 SYDVKM. CDR3 nucleotide sequence: TGTGCCAGCAGTTCCCCAGGGTCGGCAGGAACGTCTGAAAAACTGTTTTTT. Its translation: CASSSPGSAGTSEKLFF. The full variable domain, with the rest looked up from reference TRBV28 and TRBJ1-4, is DVKVTQSSRYLVKRTGEKVFLECVQDMDHENMFWYRQDPGLGLRLIYFSYDVKMKEKGDIPEGYSVSREKKERFSLILESASTNQTSMYLCASSSPGSAGTSEKLFFGSGTQLSVL.

The V and J genes are TRBV4-1 and TRBJ2-1, with D maybe TRBD2 (5 bases). The CDR3 contains 15 residues. Trimming removed 4 bases at V and 10 bases at J, with 20 bases between. Germline assignment: CDR1 MGHRA and CDR2 YSYEKL. The CDR3 DNA is TGCGCCAGCAGCCCCAGTTCGGAGGTGGGTGGCGAGCAGTTCTTC. Translated: CASSPSSEVGGEQFF.

For this clone: The sample contains more than one DNA sequence encoding this CDR3. The rearrangement links TRBV2 to TRBJ2-2; 7 bases are a match to TRBD1. V dropped 6 bases and J dropped 2; count of bases not matched to a gene: 3. This CDR3 region has 14 residues. The germline V gene has CDR1 SNHLY and CDR2 FYNNEI. The CDR3 spells CASRGDSNTGELFF. CDR3 DNA: TGTGCCAGCAGGGGGGACAGCAACACCGGGGAGCTGTTTTTT.

The gene calls are TRBV19 and TRBJ1-5; 7 positions agree with TRBD1. Germline-derived CDR1 and CDR2 are LNHDA and SQIVND (reference sequence). The V and J ends lost 6 bases and 4 bases, in that order; junction bases with no gene match: 9. The CDR3 length is 15 residues. CDR3 loop: CASRVSGGSNQPQHF. CDR3 bases: TGTGCCAGTAGAGTTTCAGGGGGATCAAATCAGCCCCAGCATTTT.

The count of this clone is one. V is TRBV11-2 and J is TRBJ1-3; the D gene is possibly TRBD1 (5 bases). Germline-derived CDR1 and CDR2 are SGHAT and FQNNGV. V gave up 1 base and J gave up 0 bases, with 10 bases separating them. The CDR3 spans 16 residues. This CDR3 is CASSLAQATSGNTIYF. Here the CDR3 DNA reads TGTGCCAGCAGCTTAGCACAGGCAACCTCTGGAAACACCATATATTTT.

The chain uses TRBV7-9 and TRBJ1-2; TRBD1 might be the D (5 bases). The CDR3 runs 12 residues. CDR1 SEHNR and CDR2 FQNEAQ come from the germline V gene (reference sequence). The V end lost 4 bases, the J end lost 8 bases, and 11 bases lay between the germline ends. The CDR3 is CASSWGREGYTF. For the CDR3, the DNA is TGTGCCAGCAGCTGGGGACGCGAGGGCTACACCTTC.